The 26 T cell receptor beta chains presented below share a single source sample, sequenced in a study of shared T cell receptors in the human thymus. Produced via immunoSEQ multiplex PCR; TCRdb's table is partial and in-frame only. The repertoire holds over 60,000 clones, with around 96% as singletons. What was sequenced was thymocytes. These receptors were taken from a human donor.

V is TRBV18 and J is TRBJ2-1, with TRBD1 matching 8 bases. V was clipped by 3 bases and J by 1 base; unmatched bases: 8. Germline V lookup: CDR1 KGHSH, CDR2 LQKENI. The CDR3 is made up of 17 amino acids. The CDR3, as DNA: TGTGCCAGCTCACCCTCCCGGGACAGGAATTCCTACAATGAGCAGTTCTTC. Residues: CASSPSRDRNSYNEQFF. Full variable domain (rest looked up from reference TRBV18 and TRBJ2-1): NAGVMQNPRHLVRRRGQEARLRCSPMKGHSHVYWYRQLPEEGLKFMVYLQKENIIDESGMPKERFSAEFPKEGPSILRIQQVVRGDSAAYFCASSPSRDRNSYNEQFFGPGTRLTVL.

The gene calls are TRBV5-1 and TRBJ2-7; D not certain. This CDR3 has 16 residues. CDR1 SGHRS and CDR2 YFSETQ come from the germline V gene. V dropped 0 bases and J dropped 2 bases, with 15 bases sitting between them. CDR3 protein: CASSLGTEKIAYEQYF. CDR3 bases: TGCGCCAGCAGCTTGGGAACAGAGAAGATTGCCTACGAGCAGTACTTC.

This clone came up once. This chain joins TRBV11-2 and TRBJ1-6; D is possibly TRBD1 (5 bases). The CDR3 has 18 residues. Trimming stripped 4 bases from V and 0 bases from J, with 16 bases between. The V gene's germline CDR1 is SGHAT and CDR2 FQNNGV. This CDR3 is CASSSWDPRSSYNSPLHF. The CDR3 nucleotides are TGTGCCAGCAGCTCTTGGGACCCCAGAAGCTCCTATAATTCACCCCTCCACTTT.

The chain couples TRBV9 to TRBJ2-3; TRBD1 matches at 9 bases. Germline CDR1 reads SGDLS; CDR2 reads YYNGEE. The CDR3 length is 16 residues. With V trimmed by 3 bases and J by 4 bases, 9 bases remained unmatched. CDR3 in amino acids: CASSGTGGGLADTQYF. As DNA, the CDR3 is TGTGCCAGCAGCGGAACAGGGGGCGGGTTGGCAGATACGCAGTATTTT.

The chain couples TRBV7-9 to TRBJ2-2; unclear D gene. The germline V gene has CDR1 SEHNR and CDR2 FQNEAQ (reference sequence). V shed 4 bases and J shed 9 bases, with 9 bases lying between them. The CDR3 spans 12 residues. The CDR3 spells CASSSGQRELFF. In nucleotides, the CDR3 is TGTGCCAGCAGCTCGGGTCAGCGGGAGCTGTTTTTT.

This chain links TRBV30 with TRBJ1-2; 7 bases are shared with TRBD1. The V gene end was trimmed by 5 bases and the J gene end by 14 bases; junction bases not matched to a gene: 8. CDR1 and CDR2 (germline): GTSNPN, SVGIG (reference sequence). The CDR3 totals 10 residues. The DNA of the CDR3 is TGTGCCTGGGGGGACAGCCCCCATACCTTC. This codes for CAWGDSPHTF.

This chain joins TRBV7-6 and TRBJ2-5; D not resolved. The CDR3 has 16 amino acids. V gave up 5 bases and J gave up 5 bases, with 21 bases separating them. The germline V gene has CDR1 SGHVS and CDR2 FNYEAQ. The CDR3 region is CASSPARSKGGETQYF. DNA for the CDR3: TGTGCCAGCAGCCCCGCCCGGTCCAAGGGTGGGGAGACCCAGTACTTC.

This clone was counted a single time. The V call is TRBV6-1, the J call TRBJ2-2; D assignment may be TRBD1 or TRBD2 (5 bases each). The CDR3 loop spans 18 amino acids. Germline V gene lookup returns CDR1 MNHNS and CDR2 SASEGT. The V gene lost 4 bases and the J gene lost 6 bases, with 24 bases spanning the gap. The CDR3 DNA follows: TGTGCCAGCAGTGGACGGGACCCGTTGAGGCGTTTCCCCGGGGAGCTGTTTTTT. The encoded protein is CASSGRDPLRRFPGELFF.

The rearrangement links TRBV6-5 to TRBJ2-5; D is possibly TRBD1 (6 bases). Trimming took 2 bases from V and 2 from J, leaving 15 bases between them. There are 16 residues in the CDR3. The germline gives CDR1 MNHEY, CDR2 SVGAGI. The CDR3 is CASSYRADSLQETQYF. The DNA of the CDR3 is TGTGCCAGCAGTTACCGAGCGGACAGTCTGCAAGAGACCCAGTACTTC.

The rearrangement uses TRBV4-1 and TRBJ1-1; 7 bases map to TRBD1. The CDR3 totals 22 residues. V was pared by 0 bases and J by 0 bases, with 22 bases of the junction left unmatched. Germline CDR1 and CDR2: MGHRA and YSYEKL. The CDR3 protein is CASSQDPNRGFIKTRLNTEAFF. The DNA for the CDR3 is TGCGCCAGCAGCCAAGATCCAAACAGGGGCTTCATCAAAACCCGTTTGAACACTGAAGCTTTCTTT.

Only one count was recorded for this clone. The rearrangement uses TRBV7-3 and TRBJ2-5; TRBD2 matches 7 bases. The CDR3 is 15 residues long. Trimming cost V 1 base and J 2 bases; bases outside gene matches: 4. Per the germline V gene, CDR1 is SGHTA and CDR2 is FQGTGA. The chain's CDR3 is CASSLSLAEQETQYF. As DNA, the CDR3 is TGTGCCAGCAGCTTAAGCCTAGCGGAACAAGAGACCCAGTACTTC.

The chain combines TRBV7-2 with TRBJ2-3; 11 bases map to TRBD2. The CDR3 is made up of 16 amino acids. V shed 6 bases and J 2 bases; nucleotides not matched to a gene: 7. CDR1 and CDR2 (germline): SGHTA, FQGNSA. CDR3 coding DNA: TGTGCCAGCAGTTTGACTAGCGGGGATAACACAGATACGCAGTATTTT. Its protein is CASSLTSGDNTDTQYF.

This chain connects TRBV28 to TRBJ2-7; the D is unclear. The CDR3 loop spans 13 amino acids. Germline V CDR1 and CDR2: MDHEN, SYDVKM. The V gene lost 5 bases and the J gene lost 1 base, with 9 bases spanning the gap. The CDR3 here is CASSMTVSYEQYF. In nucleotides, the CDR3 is TGTGCCAGCAGTATGACGGTATCCTACGAGCAGTACTTC.

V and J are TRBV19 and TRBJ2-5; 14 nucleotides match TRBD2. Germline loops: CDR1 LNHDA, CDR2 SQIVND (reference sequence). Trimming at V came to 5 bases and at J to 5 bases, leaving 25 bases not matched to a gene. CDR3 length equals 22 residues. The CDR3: CASSLPPDFGRLAGGPGETQYF. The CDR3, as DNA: TGTGCCAGTAGTCTCCCCCCGGATTTTGGAAGACTAGCGGGGGGGCCGGGGGAGACCCAGTACTTC. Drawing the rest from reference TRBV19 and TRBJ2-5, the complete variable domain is DGGITQSPKYLFRKEGQNVTLSCEQNLNHDAMYWYRQDPGQGLRLIYYSQIVNDFQKGDIAEGYSVSREKKESFPLTVTSAQKNPTAFYLCASSLPPDFGRLAGGPGETQYFGPGTRLLVL.

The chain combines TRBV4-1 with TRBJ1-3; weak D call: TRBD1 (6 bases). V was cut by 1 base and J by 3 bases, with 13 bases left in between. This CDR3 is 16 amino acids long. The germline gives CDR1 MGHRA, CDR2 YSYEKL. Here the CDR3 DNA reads TGCGCCAGCAGCCAAGGGGGGGGCCGCGGTGGAAACACCATATATTTT. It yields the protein CASSQGGGRGGNTIYF.

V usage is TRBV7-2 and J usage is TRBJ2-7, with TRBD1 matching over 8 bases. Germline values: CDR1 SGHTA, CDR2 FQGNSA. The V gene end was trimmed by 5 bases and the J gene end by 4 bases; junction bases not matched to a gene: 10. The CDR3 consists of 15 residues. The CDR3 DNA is TGTGCCAGCAGCCCAGGGGACAGGAACATATACGAGCAGTACTTC. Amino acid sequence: CASSPGDRNIYEQYF. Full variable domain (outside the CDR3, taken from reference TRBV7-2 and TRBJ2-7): GAGVSQSPSNKVTEKGKDVELRCDPISGHTALYWYRQSLGQGLEFLIYFQGNSAPDKSGLPSDRFSAERTGGSVSTLTIQRTQQEDSAVYLCASSPGDRNIYEQYFGPGTRLTVT.

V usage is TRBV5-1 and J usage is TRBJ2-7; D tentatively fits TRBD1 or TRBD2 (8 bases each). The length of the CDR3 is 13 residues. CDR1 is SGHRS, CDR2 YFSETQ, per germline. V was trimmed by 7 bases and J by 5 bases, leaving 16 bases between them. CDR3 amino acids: CASRGGTGHEQYF. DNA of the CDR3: TGCGCCAGCCGCGGGGGGACAGGCCACGAGCAGTACTTC.

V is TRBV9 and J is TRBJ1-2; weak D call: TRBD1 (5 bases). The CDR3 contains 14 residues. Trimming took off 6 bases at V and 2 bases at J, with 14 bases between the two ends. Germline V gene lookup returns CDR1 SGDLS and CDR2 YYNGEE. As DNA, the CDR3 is TGTGCCAGCAACCATGGGGGGGACAACTATGGCTACACCTTC. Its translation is CASNHGGDNYGYTF.

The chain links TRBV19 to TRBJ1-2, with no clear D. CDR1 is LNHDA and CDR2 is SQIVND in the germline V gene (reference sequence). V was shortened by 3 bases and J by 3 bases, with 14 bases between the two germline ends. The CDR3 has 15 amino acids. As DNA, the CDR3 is TGTGCCAGTAGTATGGAGGCAGGACCACACTATGGCTACACCTTC. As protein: CASSMEAGPHYGYTF.

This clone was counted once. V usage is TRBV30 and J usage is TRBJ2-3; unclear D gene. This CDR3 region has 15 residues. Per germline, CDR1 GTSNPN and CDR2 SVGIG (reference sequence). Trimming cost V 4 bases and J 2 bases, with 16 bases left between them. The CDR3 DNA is TGTGCCTGGACCGCGCGACAAAACTCCACAGATACGCAGTATTTT. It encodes CAWTARQNSTDTQYF.

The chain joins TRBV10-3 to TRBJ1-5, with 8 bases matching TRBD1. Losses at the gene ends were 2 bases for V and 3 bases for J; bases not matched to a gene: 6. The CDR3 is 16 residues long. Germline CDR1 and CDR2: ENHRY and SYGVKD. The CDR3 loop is CAISEDRGWDNQPQHF. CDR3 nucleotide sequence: TGTGCCATCAGTGAGGACAGGGGTTGGGACAATCAGCCCCAGCATTTT.

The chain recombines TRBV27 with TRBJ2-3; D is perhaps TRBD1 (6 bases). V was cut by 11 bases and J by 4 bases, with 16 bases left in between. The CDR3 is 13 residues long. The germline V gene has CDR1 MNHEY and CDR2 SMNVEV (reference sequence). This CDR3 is CAAQGSGPDTQYF. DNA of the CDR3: TGTGCCGCCCAGGGGTCCGGCCCAGATACGCAGTATTTT.

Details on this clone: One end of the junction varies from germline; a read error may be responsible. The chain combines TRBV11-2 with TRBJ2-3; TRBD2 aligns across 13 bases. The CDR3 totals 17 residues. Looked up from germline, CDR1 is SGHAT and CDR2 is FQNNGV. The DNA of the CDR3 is TGTGCCAGCAGATTAGCACTAGCGGGGGGGAGCACAGATACGCAGTATTTT. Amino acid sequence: CASRLALAGGSTDTQYF. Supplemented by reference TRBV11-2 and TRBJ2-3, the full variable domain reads EAGVAQSPRYKIIEKRQSVAFWCNPISGHATLYWYQQILGQGPKLLIQFQNNGVVDDSQLPKDRFSAERLKGVDSTLKIQPAKLEDSAVYLCASRLALAGGSTDTQYFGPGTRLTVL.

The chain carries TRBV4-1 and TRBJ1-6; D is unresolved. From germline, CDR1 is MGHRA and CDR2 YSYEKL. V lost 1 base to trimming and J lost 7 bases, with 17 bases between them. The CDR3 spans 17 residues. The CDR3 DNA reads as TGCGCCAGCAGCCAAGCCCGTAGGATGGTGGTGAATTCACCCCTCCACTTT. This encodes CASSQARRMVVNSPLHF.

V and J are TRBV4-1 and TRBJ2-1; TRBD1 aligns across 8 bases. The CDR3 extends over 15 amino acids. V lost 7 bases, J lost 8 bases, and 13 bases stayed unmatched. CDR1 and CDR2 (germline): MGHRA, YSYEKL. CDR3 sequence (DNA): TGCGCCAGCACTCATCGACAGGGGAAGGGGTATGAGCAGTTCTTC. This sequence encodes CASTHRQGKGYEQFF.

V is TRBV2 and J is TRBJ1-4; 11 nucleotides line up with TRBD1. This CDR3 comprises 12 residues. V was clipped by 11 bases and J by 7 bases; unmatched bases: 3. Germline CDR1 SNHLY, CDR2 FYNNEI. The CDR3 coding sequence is TGTGCCGCCGGGACAGGGGGTGAAAAACTGTTTTTT. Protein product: CAAGTGGEKLFF.